This TCR beta chain was retrieved from a study of technical replicates of blood from several donors. Germline CDR1 and CDR2: MDHEN and SYDVKM. The CDR3 length is 14 residues. Trimming removed 3 bases at V and 1 base at J, with 9 bases between. Measured with immunoSEQ multiplex PCR; TCRdb has only the in-frame clones, and not every one. The sample holds around 63,000 clones, 98% seen once. The clonotype was recovered from a human donor in good health. The chain recombines TRBV28 with TRBJ2-5; D possibly corresponds to TRBD1 (6 bases). Sequencing input: T cells isolated from PBMCs. The CDR3 sequence: CASSFQGLQETQYF. In DNA form, the CDR3 reads TGTGCCAGCAGTTTCCAGGGGCTCCAAGAGACCCAGTACTTC. Combining the CDR3 with reference TRBV28 and TRBJ2-5 gives the whole variable domain DVKVTQSSRYLVKRTGEKVFLECVQDMDHENMFWYRQDPGLGLRLIYFSYDVKMKEKGDIPEGYSVSREKKERFSLILESASTNQTSMYLCASSFQGLQETQYFGPGTRLLVL.